This TCR beta chain was profiled in a study of T cell responses to AZD1222 COVID-19 vaccine. In the study overall: Researchers grouped second doses given at about 4 or about 12 weeks into one pool.

Germline values: CDR1 LGHNT, CDR2 FRNRAP. The CDR3 has 13 amino acids. Between the trimmed V and J ends, which lost 5 bases and 2 bases, there was a span of 9 bases. As concerns this clone: Its matching antigen is unknown.

Some clones are missing from TCRdb's copy, which holds only in-frame ones; the method was immunoSEQ multiplex PCR. The data contain some 130,000 clones, approximately 90% of them singletons. Study conclusions and caveats: Two AZD1222 administrations were followed by greater Spike-specific TCR breadth and depth. There were mostly white British donors and more females than males, and clonal diversity was possibly underestimated.

The source was peripheral blood, collected on day 0 of AZD1222 vaccination. The sequence came from an adult in good health. V and J are TRBV12-5 and TRBJ1-1; D might be TRBD1 (5 bases). The CDR3 DNA is TGTGCTAGTGGTCGTCAGGGTAACACTGAAGCTTTCTTT. It translates to CASGRQGNTEAFF.